The 13 T cell receptor beta chains reported below all come from one sample, sequenced in a study of regulatory T cells in long-lasting Graves disease. Assembly of TCR beta libraries relied on iRepertoire HTBI primers together with Arm-PCR of CDR3 regions. TCRdb used MiXCR to reprocess the multiplex PCR reads, holding one entry per CDR3 protein. Among about 660,000 distinct CDR3 sequences, about 30% were seen once, and the ten largest hold about two fifths. Specified time point: persistent/refractory GD, antithyroid drugs over 5 years with positive TRAb. Extracted RNA from PBMCs served as the source of the TCR library. The sample here was peripheral blood mononuclear cells (PBMCs), taken when the disease was refractory, from a patient treated with antithyroid drugs. The source is a female donor with Graves disease.

The rearrangement links TRBV14 to TRBJ1-2; 7 bases are a match to TRBD1. The CDR3 totals 15 residues. After removal of 0 bases from V and 6 bases from J, the junction contained 7 bases not matched to a gene. Germline V lookup: CDR1 SGHDN, CDR2 FVKESK. The DNA of the CDR3 is TGTGCCAGCAGCCAAGATCACGGGACAGAGCATGGCTACACCTTC. This codes for CASSQDHGTEHGYTF.

The genes are TRBV14 and TRBJ2-2, with 7 nucleotides matching TRBD1. This CDR3 spans 16 amino acids. Unmatched junction bases numbered 9, after V lost 5 bases and J lost 3 bases. The germline V gene encodes CDR1 SGHDN and CDR2 FVKESK. CDR3 residues: CASSERTTGHTGELFF. As DNA, the CDR3 is TGTGCCAGCAGCGAACGAACGACAGGGCACACCGGGGAGCTGTTTTTT.

This clonotype was detected only a few times. The chain is built from TRBV27 and TRBJ1-5; 11 bases match TRBD1. Per germline, CDR1 MNHEY and CDR2 SMNVEV (reference sequence). CDR3 length equals 16 residues. The J segment lost 5 bases and the V segment lost 5 bases, leaving 8 bases of the junction unmatched. The CDR3 region is CASSPGQGARDQPQHF. The CDR3 DNA reads as TGTGCCAGCAGTCCAGGACAGGGGGCAAGAGATCAGCCCCAGCATTTT.

This clonotype was observed a few times. The chain couples TRBV29-1 to TRBJ1-2, with 7 nucleotides matching TRBD1. V lost 6 bases to trimming and J lost 6 bases; unmatched junction nucleotides: 7. CDR1 is SQVTM, CDR2 ANQGSEA, per germline. This CDR3 region has 12 residues. CDR3 sequence (DNA): TGCAGCGTGACAGGGTATGGCCATGGCTACACCTTC. This translates into CSVTGYGHGYTF.

Many counts were recorded for this clonotype. CDR3 sequence: CAAIRSSGNTIYF. The CDR3 region has the DNA TGTGCCGCCATTAGGAGCTCTGGAAACACCATATATTTT. The chain is built from TRBV28 and TRBJ1-3, with D uncertain. Trimming stripped 11 bases from V and 0 bases from J, with 11 bases between. This CDR3 is built from 13 residues. Germline lookup yields CDR1 MDHEN and CDR2 SYDVKM.

The table lists this clonotype with a few counts. The rearrangement links TRBV20-1 to TRBJ2-7, with D tentatively TRBD1 or TRBD2 (5 bases each). The germline V gene encodes CDR1 DFQATT and CDR2 SNEGSKA (reference sequence). Between the trimmed V and J ends, which lost 3 bases and 6 bases, there was a span of 15 bases. The CDR3 consists of 13 residues. CDR3 residues: CSASVAGRVEQYF. CDR3 DNA sequence: TGCAGTGCTAGTGTGGCAGGGCGGGTCGAGCAGTACTTC.

Of note for this clonotype: This may arise from a read error, as a much more abundant clone is one base away. V gene TRBV6-2 or TRBV6-3 combines with J gene TRBJ2-7; TRBD1 matches at 9 bases. Germline trimming cut 8 bases from V and 6 bases from J; bases unmatched to any gene: 11. Germline CDR1 reads MNHEY; CDR2 reads SVGEGT. The CDR3 contains 14 residues. CDR3 sequence reads: CASGETWTGVEQYF. CDR3 nucleotides: TGTGCCAGCGGTGAAACCTGGACAGGGGTCGAGCAGTACTTC.

The sample holds a few counts of this clonotype. This chain uses TRBV12-3 or TRBV12-4 with TRBJ1-3; unclear D gene. V was shortened by 3 bases and J by 4 bases, with 16 bases between the two germline ends. The CDR3 covers 16 residues. CDR3 sequence: CASSFGGPAVGNTIYF. In DNA form, the CDR3 reads TGTGCCAGCAGTTTTGGTGGGCCCGCGGTCGGAAACACCATATATTTT.

The chain combines TRBV28 with TRBJ1-1; possible D gene TRBD1, 5 bases. The V and J ends lost 2 bases and 1 base respectively, with 11 bases between them. The CDR3 length is 15 residues. Germline values: CDR1 MDHEN, CDR2 SYDVKM. CDR3 bases: TGTGCCAGCAGTTTAGCCCATGGGGGGAACACTGAAGCTTTCTTT. Its protein is CASSLAHGGNTEAFF.

This clonotype was seen a few times. The genes are TRBV7-9 and TRBJ1-2; D gene uncertain. Germline V gene data show CDR1 as SEHNR and CDR2 as FQNEAQ (reference sequence). The CDR3 consists of 13 residues. The V gene lost 6 bases and the J gene lost 3 bases, with 11 bases spanning the gap. CDR3 DNA: TGTGCCAGCAGTCGCGAGGTGGACTATGGCTACACCTTC. Translation gives CASSREVDYGYTF.

The V and J genes are TRBV7-6 and TRBJ2-7; 9 bases match TRBD1. Looked up from germline, CDR1 is SGHVS and CDR2 is FNYEAQ. Trimming cost V 5 bases and J 0 bases; bases outside gene matches: 11. CDR3 size: 17 residues. CDR3 region: CASSPRPGTGTSYEQYF. In nucleotides, the CDR3 is TGTGCCAGCAGCCCCCGTCCCGGGACAGGGACCTCCTACGAGCAGTACTTC.

This clonotype was counted between two and nine times. V usage is TRBV11-2 and J usage is TRBJ2-5; 7 bases are shared with TRBD2. CDR3 length: 16 residues. CDR1 and CDR2 (germline): SGHAT, FQNNGV. J gave up 5 bases and V 5 bases, and 14 bases lay outside the gene matches. The CDR3 loop reads CASSRLVGRAGETQYF. As DNA, the CDR3 is TGTGCCAGCAGCCGGTTAGTTGGGAGGGCTGGGGAGACCCAGTACTTC. The variable domain in full, with the rest retrieved from reference TRBV11-2 and TRBJ2-5, is EAGVAQSPRYKIIEKRQSVAFWCNPISGHATLYWYQQILGQGPKLLIQFQNNGVVDDSQLPKDRFSAERLKGVDSTLKIQPAKLEDSAVYLCASSRLVGRAGETQYFGPGTRLLVL.

This clonotype has a handful of counts. J is TRBJ2-2 and V is TRBV7-9; D is possibly TRBD1 or TRBD2 (6 bases each). There are 18 residues in the CDR3. The germline V gene has CDR1 SEHNR and CDR2 FQNEAQ (reference sequence). V gave up 4 bases and J gave up 0 bases, with 18 bases separating them. CDR3: CASSSTQTGTPNTGELFF. The CDR3 DNA reads TGTGCCAGCAGCTCCACTCAAACAGGGACTCCGAACACCGGGGAGCTGTTTTTT.